This TCR beta chain was profiled in a study of shared clonotypes between healthy human individuals. Study in general: CD4 naive and memory got three plates each, CD8 naive two, CD8 memory one.

V lost 0 bases, J lost 2 bases, and 12 bases lay in between. The CDR3 loop spans 15 amino acids. Per germline, CDR1 SGHRS and CDR2 YFSETQ. How the authors handled the data: Junction-only sequences produced by ImmunoSEQ had no quality scores, so filtering differed. Here immunoSEQ multiplex PCR was the method, and the copy in TCRdb shows in-frame clones only, minus some. The V and J calls and the clone size are those of that table, but D and trimming were determined from the DNA. The sample has roughly 530,000 clones; about 95% are singletons. As concerns this clone: Its antigen is undetermined.

The study's findings and limits: Larger estimated richness was generally recorded for naive subsets relative to memory subsets.

This TCR was sampled from a woman in her twenties or thirties in good health. Sequences were obtained from naive CD4+ T cells sorted from blood. Subset noted: CD45RA+ positively selected. The chain uses TRBV5-1 and TRBJ2-7, with D perhaps given as TRBD1 or TRBD2 (5 bases each). CDR3 amino acids: CASSLGGVGTYEQYF. The DNA for the CDR3 is TGCGCCAGCAGCTTGGGAGGGGTGGGAACCTACGAGCAGTACTTC.